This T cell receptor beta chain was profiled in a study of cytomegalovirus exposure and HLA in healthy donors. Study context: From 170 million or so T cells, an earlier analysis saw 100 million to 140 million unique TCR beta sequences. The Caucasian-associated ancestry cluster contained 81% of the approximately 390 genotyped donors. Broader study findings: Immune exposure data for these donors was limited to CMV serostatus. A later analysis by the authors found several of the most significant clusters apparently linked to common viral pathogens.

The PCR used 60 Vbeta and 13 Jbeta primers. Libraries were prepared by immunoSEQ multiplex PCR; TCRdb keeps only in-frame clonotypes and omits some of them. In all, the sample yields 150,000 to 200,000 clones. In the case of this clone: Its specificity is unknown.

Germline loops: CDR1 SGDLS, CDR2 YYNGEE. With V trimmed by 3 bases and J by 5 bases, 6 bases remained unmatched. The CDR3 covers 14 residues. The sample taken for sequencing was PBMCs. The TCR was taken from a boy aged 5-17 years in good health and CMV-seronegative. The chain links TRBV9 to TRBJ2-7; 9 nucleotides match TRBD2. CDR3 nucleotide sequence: TGTGCCAGCAGCGCTAGCGGGGTGTTCGACGAGCAGTACTTC. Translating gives CASSASGVFDEQYF. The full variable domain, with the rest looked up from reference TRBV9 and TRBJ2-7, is DSGVTQTPKHLITATGQRVTLRCSPRSGDLSVYWYQQSLDQGLQFLIQYYNGEERAKGNILERFSAQQFPDLHSELNLSSLELGDSALYFCASSASGVFDEQYFGPGTRLTVT.